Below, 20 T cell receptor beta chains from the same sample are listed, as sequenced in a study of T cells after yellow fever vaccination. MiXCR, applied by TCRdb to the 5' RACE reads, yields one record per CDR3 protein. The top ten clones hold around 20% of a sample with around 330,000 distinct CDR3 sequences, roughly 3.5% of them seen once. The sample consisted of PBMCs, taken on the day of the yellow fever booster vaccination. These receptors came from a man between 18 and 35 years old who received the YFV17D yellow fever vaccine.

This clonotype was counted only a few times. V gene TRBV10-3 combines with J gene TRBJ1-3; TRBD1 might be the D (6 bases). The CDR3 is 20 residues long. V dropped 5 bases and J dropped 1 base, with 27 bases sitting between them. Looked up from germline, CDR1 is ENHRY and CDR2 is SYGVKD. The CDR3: CAISLLVGRGRLQSGNTIYF. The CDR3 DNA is TGTGCCATCAGTCTCCTGGTGGGCAGGGGACGACTCCAGTCTGGAAACACCATATATTTT.

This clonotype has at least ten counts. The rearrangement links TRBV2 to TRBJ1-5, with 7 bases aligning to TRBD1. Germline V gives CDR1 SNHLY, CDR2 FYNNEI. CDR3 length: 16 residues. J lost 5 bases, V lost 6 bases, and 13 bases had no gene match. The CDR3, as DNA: TGTGCCAGCAGCATAAATTGGGACAGTCGATATCAGCCCCAGCATTTT. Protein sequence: CASSINWDSRYQPQHF.

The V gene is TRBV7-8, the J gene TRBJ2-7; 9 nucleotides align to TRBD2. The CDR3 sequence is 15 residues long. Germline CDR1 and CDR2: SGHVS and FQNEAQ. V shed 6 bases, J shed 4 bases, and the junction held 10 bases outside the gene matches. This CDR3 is CASSRSGGNYYEQYV. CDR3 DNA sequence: TGTGCCAGCAGTCGTAGCGGGGGAAATTATTACGAGCAGTACGTC.

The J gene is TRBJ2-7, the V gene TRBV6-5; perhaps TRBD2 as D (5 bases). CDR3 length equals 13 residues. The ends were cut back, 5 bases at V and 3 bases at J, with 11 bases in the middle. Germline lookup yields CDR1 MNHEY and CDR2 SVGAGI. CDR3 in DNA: TGTGCCAGCAGTCGGGGTCGTAACTACGAGCAGTACGTC. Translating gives CASSRGRNYEQYV.

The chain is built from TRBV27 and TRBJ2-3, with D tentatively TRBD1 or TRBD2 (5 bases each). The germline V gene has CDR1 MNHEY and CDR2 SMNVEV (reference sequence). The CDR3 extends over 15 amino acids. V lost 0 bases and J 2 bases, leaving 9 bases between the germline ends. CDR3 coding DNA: TGTGCCAGCAGTTTATCTCGAGGGGCCACAGATACGCAGTATTTT. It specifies CASSLSRGATDTQYF.

CDR3 in amino acids: CASSLASRYQETQYF. The CDR3 DNA sequence: TGTGCCAGCAGCTTAGCTTCCCGGTACCAAGAGACCCAGTACTTC. This sequence joins TRBV7-9 and TRBJ2-5; no firm D call. V was clipped by 0 bases and J by 0 bases, with 8 bases between them. The CDR3 has 15 residues. Per the germline V gene, CDR1 is SEHNR and CDR2 is FQNEAQ (reference sequence).

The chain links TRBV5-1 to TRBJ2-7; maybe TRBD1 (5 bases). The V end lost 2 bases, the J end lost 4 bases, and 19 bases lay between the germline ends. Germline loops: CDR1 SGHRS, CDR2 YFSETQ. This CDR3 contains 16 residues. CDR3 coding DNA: TGCGCCAGCAGCTTTAACTCGGCAGGGTTTCAGTACGAGCAGTACTTC. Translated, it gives CASSFNSAGFQYEQYF.

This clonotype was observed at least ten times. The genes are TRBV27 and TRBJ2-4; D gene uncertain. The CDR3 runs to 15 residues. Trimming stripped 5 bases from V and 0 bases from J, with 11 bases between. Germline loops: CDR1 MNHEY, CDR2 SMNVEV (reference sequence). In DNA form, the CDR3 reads TGTGCCAGCAGTAGTCACACCTCAGCCAAAAACATTCAGTACTTC. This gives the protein CASSSHTSAKNIQYF.

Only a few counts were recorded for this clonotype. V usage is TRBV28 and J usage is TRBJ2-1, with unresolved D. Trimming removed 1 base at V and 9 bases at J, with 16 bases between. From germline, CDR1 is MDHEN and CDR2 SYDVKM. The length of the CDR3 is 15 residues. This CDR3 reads CASSLFEQATGEQFF. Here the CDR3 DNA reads TGTGCCAGCAGTTTATTCGAGCAGGCCACCGGTGAGCAGTTCTTC.

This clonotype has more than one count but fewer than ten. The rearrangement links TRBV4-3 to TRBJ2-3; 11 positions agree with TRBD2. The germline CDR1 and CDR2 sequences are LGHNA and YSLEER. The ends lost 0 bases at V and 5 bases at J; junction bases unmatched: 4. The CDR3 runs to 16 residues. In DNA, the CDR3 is TGCGCCAGCAGCCAAGATTTAGCGGGGGGGGAAGATACGCAGTATTTT. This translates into CASSQDLAGGEDTQYF.

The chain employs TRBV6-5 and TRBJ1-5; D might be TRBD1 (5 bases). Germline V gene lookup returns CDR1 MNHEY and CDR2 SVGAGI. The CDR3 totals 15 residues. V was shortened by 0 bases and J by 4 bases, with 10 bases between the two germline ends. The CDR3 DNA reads TGTGCCAGCAGTTACTCGAGGGGAGGGAATCAGCCCCAGCATTTT. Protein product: CASSYSRGGNQPQHF.

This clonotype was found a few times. DNA of the CDR3: TGCGCCAGCAGCCCATTTAGGCCGGGACAGGGGGTTTTCTCACCCCTCCACTTT. Translation gives CASSPFRPGQGVFSPLHF. This chain links TRBV4-3 with TRBJ1-6, with 11 nucleotides matching TRBD1. V was clipped by 4 bases and J by 10 bases; unmatched bases: 15. The CDR3 is 18 residues long. The germline CDR1 and CDR2 sequences are LGHNA and YSLEER.

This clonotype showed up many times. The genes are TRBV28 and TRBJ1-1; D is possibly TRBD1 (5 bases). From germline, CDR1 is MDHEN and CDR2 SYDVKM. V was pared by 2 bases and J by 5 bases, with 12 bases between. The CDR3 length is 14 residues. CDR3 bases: TGTGCCAGCAGTTTAGGAGGGGTGAGAACTGAAGCTTTCTTT. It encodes CASSLGGVRTEAFF.

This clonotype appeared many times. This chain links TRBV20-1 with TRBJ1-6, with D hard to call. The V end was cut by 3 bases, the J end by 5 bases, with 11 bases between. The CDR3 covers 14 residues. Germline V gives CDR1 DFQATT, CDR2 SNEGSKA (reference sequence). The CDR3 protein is CSASPQLDNSPLHF. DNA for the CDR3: TGCAGTGCTAGCCCACAGCTTGATAATTCACCCCTCCACTTT.

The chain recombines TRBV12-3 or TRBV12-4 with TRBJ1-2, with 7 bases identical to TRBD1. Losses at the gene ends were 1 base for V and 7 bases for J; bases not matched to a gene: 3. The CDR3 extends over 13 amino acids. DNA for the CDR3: TGTGCCAGCAGTTTAGGGGGACAGCCTGGCTACACCTTC. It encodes CASSLGGQPGYTF.

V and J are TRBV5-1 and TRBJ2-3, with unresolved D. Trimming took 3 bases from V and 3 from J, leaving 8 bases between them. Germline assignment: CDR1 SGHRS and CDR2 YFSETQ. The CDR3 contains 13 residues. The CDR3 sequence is CASSWEPTDTQYF. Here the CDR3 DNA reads TGCGCCAGCAGCTGGGAACCGACAGATACGCAGTATTTT.

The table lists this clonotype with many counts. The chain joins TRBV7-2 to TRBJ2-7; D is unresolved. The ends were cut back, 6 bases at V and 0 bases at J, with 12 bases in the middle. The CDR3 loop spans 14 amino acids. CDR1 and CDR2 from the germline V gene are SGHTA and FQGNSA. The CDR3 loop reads CASSLTGGSYEQYF. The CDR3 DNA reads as TGTGCCAGCAGTCTGACTGGCGGCTCCTACGAGCAGTACTTC.

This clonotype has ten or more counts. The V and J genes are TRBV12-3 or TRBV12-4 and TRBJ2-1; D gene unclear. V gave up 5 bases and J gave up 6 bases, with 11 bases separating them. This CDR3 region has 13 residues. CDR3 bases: TGTGCCAGCAGTCTTGACACCCTCAATGAGCAGTTCTTC. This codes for CASSLDTLNEQFF.

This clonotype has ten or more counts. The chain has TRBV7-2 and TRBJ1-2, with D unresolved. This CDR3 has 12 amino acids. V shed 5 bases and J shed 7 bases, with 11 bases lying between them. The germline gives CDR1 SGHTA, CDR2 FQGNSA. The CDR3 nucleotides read TGTGCCAGCAGCCCAAGTAGCCGTGGCTACACCTTC. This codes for CASSPSSRGYTF.

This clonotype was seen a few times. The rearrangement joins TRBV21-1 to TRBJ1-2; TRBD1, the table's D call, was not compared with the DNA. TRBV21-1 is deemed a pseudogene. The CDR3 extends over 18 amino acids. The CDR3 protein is CASSGGGPRPSKQYGYTF. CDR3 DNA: TGTGCCAGCAGCGGCGGCGGTCCACGTCCCTCGAAGCAATATGGCTACACCTTC.